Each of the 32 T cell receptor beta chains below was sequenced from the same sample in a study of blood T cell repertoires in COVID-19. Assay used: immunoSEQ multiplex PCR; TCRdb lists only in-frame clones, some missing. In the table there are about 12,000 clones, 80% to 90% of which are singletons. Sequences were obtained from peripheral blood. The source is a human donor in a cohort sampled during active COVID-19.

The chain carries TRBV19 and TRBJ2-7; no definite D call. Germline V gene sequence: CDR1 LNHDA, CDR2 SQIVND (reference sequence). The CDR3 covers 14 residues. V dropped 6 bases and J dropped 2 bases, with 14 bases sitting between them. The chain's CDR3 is CASSLSGRTYEQYF. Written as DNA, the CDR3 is TGTGCCAGTAGCCTTTCTGGGCGTACCTACGAGCAGTACTTC.

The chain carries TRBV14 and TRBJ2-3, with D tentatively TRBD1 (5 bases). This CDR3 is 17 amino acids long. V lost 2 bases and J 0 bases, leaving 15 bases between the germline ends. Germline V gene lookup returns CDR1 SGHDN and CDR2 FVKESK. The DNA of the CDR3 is TGTGCCAGCAGCCAACTCAAAGGGGCGTTAAGCACAGATACGCAGTATTTT. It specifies CASSQLKGALSTDTQYF.

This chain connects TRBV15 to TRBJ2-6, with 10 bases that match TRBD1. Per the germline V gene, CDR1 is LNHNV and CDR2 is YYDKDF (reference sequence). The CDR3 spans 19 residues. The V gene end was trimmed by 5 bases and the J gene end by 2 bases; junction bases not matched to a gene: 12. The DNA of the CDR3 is TGTGCCACCAGCTCCCGACCGGGGACAGGGGTAGCTGGGGCCAACGTCCTGACTTTC. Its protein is CATSSRPGTGVAGANVLTF.

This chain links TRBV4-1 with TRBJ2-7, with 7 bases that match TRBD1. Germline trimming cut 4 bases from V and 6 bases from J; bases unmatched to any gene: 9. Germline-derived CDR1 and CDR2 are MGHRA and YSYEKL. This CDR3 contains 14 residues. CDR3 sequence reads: CASSPLDRTGEQYF. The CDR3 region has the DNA TGCGCCAGCAGCCCACTGGACAGGACGGGCGAGCAGTACTTC.

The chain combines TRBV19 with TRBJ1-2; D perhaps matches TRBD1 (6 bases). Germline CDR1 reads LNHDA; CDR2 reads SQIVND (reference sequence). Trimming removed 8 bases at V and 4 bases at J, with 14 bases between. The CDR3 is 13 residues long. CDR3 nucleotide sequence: TGTGCCAGTGGATCACAGGGAAGCTATGGCTACACCTTC. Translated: CASGSQGSYGYTF.

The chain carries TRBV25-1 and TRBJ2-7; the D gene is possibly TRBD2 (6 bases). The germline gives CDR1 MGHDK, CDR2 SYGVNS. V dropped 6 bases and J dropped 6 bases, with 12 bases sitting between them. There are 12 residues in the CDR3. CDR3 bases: TGTGCCAGCAGCCGCCTGGGGGGCGAGCAGTACTTC. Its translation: CASSRLGGEQYF.

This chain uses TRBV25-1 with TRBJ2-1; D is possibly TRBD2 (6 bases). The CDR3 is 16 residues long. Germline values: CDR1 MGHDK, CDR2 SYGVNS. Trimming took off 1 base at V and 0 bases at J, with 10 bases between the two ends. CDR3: CASSESGGVSYNEQFF. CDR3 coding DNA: TGTGCCAGCAGTGAATCTGGCGGGGTCTCCTACAATGAGCAGTTCTTC.

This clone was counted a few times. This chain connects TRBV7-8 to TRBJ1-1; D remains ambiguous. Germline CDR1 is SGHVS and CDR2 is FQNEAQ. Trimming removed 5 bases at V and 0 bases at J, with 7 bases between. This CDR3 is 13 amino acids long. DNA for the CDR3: TGTGCCAGCAGCCCAGGATTGAACACTGAAGCTTTCTTT. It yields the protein CASSPGLNTEAFF.

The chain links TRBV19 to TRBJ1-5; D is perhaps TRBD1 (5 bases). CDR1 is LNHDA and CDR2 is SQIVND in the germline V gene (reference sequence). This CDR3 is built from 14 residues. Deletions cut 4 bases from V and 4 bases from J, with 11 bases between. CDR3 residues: CASSKGLGNQPQHF. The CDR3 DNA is TGTGCCAGTAGTAAGGGGTTAGGAAATCAGCCCCAGCATTTT.

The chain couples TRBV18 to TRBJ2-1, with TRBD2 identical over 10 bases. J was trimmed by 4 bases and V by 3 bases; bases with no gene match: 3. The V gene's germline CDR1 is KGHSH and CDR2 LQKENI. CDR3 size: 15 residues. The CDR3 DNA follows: TGTGCCAGCTCACCTCTAGCGGGAGCATACAATGAGCAGTTCTTC. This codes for CASSPLAGAYNEQFF.

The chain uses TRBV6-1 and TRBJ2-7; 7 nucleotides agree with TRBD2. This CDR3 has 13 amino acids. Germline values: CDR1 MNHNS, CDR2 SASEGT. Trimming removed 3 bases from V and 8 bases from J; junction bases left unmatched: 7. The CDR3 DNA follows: TGTGCCAGCAGTGATGGTGCGGGAGCTAAGCAGTACTTC. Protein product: CASSDGAGAKQYF.

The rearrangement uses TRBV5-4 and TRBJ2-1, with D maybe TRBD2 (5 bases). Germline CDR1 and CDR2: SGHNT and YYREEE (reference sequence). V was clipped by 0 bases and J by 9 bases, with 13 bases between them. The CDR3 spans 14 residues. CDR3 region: CASSLAGGPFEQFF. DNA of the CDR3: TGTGCCAGCAGCTTGGCTGGAGGACCATTTGAGCAGTTCTTC.

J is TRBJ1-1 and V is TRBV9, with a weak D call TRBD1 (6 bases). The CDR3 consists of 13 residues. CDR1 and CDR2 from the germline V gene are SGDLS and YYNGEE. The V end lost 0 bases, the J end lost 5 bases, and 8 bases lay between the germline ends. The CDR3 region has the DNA TGTGCCAGCAGCGTAGAAGGGGGAACTGAAGCTTTCTTT. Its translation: CASSVEGGTEAFF.

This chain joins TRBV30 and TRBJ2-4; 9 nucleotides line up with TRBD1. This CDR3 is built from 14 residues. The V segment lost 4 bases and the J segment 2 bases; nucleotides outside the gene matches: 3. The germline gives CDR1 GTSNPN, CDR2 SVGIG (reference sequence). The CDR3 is CAWTGQGPKNIQYF. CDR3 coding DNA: TGTGCCTGGACGGGACAGGGTCCCAAAAACATTCAGTACTTC.

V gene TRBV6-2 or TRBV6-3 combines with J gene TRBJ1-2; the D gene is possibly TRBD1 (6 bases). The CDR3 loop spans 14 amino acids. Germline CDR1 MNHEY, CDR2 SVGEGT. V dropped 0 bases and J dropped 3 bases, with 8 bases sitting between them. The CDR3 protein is CASSYSTGYYGYTF. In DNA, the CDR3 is TGTGCCAGCAGTTACTCGACAGGCTACTATGGCTACACCTTC.

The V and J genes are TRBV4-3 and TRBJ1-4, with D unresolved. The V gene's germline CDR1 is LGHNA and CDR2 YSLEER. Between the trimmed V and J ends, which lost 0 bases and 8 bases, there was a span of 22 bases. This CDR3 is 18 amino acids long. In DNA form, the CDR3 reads TGCGCCAGCAGCCAAGAGCACTTTTCGGGTTCGCTTCGGGAAAAACTGTTTTTT. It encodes CASSQEHFSGSLREKLFF.

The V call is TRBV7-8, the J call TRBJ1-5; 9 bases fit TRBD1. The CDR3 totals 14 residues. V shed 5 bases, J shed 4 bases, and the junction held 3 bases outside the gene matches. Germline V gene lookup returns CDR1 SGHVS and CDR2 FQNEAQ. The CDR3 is CASSGGTGNQPQHF. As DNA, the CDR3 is TGTGCCAGCAGCGGAGGGACAGGGAATCAGCCCCAGCATTTT.

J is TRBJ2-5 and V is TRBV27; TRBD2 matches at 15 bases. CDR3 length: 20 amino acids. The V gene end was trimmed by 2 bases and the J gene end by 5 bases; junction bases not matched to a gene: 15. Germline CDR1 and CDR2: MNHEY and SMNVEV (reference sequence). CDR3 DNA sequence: TGTGCCAGCAGTTTACAACCCGCAGGACTAGCGGGAGGGCGGGGGGAGACCCAGTACTTC. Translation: CASSLQPAGLAGGRGETQYF.

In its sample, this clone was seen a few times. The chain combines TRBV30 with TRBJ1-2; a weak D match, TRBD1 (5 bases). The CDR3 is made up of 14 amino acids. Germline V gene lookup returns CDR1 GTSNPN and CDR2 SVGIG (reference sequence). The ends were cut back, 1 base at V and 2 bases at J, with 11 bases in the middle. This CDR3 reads CAWSGPRQNYGYTF. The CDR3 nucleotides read TGTGCCTGGAGTGGGCCGCGACAGAACTATGGCTACACCTTC.

The CDR3: CSVADSSYEQYF. CDR3 bases: TGCAGCGTCGCTGACAGTTCCTACGAGCAGTACTTC. V usage is TRBV29-1 and J usage is TRBJ2-7, with a weak D call TRBD1 (5 bases). Germline values: CDR1 SQVTM, CDR2 ANQGSEA. CDR3 size: 12 residues. V lost 6 bases to trimming and J lost 1 base, with 10 bases between them.

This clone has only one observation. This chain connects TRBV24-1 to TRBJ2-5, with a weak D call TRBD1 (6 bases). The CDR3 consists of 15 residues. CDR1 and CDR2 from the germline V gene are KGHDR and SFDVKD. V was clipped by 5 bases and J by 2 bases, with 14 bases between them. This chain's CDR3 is CATSGSTGGQETQYF. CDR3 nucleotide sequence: TGTGCCACCAGTGGGTCGACAGGCGGACAAGAGACCCAGTACTTC.

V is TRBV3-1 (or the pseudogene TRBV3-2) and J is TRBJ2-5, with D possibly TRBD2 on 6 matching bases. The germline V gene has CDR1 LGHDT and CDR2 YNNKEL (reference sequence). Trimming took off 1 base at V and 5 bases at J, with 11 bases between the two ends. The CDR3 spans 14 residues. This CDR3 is CASSQGGGRETQYF. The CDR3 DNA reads TGTGCCAGCAGCCAAGGGGGAGGTAGGGAGACCCAGTACTTC.

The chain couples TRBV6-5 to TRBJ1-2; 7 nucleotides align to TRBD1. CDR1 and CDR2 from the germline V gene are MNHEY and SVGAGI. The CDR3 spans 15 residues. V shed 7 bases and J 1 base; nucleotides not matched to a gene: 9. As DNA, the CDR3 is TGTGCCAGCATTAAAATGGGACAGTATAACTATGGCTACACCTTC. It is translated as CASIKMGQYNYGYTF.

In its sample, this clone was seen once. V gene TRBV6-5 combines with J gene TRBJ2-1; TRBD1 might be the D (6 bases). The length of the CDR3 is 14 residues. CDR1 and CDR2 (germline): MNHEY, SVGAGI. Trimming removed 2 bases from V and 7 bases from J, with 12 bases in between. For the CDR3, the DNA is TGTGCCAGCAGTTACGGGGACAAGCGAAATGAGCAGTTCTTC. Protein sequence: CASSYGDKRNEQFF.

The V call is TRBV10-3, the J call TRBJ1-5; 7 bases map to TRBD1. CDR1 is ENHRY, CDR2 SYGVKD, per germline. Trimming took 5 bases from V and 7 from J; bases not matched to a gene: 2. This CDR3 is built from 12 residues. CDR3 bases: TGTGCCATCAGTCAGGGGGAACAGCCCCAGCATTTT. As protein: CAISQGEQPQHF.

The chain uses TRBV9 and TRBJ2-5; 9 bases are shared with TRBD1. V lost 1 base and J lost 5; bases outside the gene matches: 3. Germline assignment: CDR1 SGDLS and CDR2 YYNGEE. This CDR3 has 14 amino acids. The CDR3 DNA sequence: TGTGCCAGCAGCGTAACAGGGGGCAGGGAGACCCAGTACTTC. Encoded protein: CASSVTGGRETQYF.

The CDR3 DNA reads TGTGCCAGTACTCACCCAACAACAGATACGCAGTATTTT. It codes for CASTHPTTDTQYF. The V call is TRBV19, the J call TRBJ2-3; D ambiguous. Per the germline V gene, CDR1 is LNHDA and CDR2 is SQIVND (reference sequence). The CDR3 spans 13 residues. The V end lost 7 bases, the J end lost 3 bases, and 11 bases lay between the germline ends.

The CDR3 reads CASSARGGGSAFF. DNA for the CDR3: TGCGCCAGCAGTGCTAGGGGGGGCGGCTCGGCTTTCTTT. This chain joins TRBV5-1 and TRBJ1-1, with D tentatively TRBD1 (6 bases). The CDR3 is made up of 13 amino acids. Germline V gives CDR1 SGHRS, CDR2 YFSETQ. Between the trimmed V and J ends, which lost 5 bases and 11 bases, there was a span of 19 bases. Based on the CDR3 plus reference TRBV5-1 and TRBJ1-1, the full variable domain is KAGVTQTPRYLIKTRGQQVTLSCSPISGHRSVSWYQQTPGQGLQFLFEYFSETQRNKGNFPGRFSGRQFSNSRSEMNVSTLELGDSALYLCASSARGGGSAFFGQGTRLTVV.

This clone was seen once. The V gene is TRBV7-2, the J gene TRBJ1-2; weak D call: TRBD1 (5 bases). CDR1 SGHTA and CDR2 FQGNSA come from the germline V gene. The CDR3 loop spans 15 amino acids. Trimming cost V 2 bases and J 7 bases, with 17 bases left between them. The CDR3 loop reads CASSLIGGDLGGYTF. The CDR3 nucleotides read TGTGCCAGCAGCTTAATCGGGGGTGACCTCGGTGGCTACACCTTC.

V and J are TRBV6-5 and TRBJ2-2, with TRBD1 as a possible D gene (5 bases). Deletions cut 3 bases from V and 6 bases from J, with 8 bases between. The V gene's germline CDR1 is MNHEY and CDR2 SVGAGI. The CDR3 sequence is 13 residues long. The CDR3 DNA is TGTGCCAGCAGTTATTTGGGGCCCGGGGAGCTGTTTTTT. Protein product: CASSYLGPGELFF.

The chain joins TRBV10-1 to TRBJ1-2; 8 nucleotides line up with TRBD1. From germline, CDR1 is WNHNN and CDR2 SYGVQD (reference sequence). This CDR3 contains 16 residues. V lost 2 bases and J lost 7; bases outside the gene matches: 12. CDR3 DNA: TGCGCCAGCAGTGAGGGGCAGGGGGCTGACGAGCGTGGCTACACCTTC. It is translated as CASSEGQGADERGYTF.

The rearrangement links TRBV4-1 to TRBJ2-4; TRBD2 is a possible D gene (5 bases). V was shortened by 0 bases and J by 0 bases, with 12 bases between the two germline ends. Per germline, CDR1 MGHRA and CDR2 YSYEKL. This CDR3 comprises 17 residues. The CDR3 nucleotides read TGCGCCAGCAGCCAAGATCCGGGGATGGGAGCCAAAAACATTCAGTACTTC. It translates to CASSQDPGMGAKNIQYF.